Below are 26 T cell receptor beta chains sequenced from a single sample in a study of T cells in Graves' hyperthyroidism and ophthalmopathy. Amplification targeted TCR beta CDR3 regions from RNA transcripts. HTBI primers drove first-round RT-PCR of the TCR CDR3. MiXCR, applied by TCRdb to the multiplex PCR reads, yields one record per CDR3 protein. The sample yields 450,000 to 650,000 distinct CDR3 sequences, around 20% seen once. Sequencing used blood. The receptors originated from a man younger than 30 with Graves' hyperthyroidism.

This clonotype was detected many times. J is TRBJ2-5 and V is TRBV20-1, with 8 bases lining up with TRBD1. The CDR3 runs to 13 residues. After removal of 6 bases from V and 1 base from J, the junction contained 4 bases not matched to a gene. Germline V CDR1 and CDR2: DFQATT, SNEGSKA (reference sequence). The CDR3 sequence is CSATGTGQETQYF. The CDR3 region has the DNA TGCAGTGCCACTGGGACAGGCCAAGAGACCCAGTACTTC.

CDR3 residues: CASSWGRGTRETQYF. The CDR3 region has the DNA TGTGCCAGCAGTTGGGGACGGGGGACAAGAGAGACCCAGTACTTC. The rearrangement uses TRBV27 and TRBJ2-5, with D perhaps being TRBD1 or TRBD2 (6 bases each). CDR1 and CDR2 (germline): MNHEY, SMNVEV (reference sequence). This CDR3 has 15 residues. V was trimmed by 4 bases and J by 4 bases, leaving 16 bases between them.

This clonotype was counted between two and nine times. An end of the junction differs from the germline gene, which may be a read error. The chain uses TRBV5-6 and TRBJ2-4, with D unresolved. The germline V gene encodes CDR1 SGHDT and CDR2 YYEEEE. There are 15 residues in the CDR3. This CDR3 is CASSLHLRAKNIKYF. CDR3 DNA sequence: TGTGCCAGCAGCTTGCACCTGAGAGCCAAAAACATTAAGTACTTC. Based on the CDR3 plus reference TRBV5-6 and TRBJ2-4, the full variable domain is DAGVTQSPTHLIKTRGQQVTLRCSPKSGHDTVSWYQQALGQGPQFIFQYYEEEERQRGNFPDRFSGHQFPNYSSELNVNALLLGDSALYLCASSLHLRAKNIKYFGAGTRLSVL.

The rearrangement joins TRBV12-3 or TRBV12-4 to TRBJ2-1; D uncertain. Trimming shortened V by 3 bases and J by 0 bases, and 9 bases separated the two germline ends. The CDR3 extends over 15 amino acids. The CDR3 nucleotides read TGTGCCAGCAGTTTTTGGGGATTCTCCTACAATGAGCAGTTCTTC. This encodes CASSFWGFSYNEQFF.

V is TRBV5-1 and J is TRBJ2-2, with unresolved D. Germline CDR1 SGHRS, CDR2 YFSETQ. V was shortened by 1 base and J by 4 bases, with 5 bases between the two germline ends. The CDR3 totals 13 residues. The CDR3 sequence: CASSLKRTGELFF. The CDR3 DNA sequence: TGCGCCAGCAGCTTGAAGCGCACCGGGGAGCTGTTTTTT.

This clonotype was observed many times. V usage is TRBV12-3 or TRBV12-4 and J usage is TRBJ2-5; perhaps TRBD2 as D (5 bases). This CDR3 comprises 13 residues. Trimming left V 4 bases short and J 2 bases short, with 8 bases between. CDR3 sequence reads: CASSSTIQETQYF. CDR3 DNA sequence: TGTGCCAGCAGTTCGACTATACAAGAGACCCAGTACTTC.

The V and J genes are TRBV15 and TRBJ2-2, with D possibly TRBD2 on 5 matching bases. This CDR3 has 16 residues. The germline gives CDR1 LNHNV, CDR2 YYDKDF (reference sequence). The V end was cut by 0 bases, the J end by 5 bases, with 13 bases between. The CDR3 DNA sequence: TGTGCCACCAGCAGAGATTTAAGCGGCGGTACCGGGGAGCTGTTTTTT. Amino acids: CATSRDLSGGTGELFF.

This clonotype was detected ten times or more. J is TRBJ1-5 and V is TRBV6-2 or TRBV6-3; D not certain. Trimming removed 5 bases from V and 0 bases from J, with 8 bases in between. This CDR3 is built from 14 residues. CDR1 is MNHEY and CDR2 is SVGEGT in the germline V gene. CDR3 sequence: CASSRHISNQPQHF. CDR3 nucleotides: TGTGCCAGCAGTCGGCACATTAGCAATCAGCCCCAGCATTTT.

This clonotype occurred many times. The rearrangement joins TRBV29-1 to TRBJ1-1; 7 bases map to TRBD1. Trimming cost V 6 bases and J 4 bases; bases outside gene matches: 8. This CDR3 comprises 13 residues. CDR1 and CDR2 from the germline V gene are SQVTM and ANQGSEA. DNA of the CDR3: TGCAGCGTGGGACAGATACTGGTCACTGAAGCTTTCTTT. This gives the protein CSVGQILVTEAFF.

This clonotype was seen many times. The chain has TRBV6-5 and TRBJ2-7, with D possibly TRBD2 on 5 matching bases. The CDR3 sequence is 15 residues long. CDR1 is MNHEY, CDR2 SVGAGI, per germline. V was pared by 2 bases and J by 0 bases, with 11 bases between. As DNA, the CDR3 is TGTGCCAGCAGTTACGCGACCGGGATCTCCTACGAGCAGTACTTC. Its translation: CASSYATGISYEQYF.

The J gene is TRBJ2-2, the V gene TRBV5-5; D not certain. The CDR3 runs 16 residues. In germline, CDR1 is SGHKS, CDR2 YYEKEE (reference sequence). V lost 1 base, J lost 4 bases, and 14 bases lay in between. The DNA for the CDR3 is TGTGCCAGCAGCTTGTTGGCAATCCCACTCACCGGGGAGCTGTTTTTT. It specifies CASSLLAIPLTGELFF.

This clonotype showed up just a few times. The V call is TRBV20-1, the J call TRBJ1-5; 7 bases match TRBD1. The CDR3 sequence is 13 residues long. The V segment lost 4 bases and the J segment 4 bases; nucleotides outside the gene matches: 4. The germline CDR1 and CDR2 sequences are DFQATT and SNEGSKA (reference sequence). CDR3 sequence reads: CSATTGKNQPQHF. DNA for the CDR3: TGCAGTGCTACGACAGGGAAGAATCAGCCCCAGCATTTT.

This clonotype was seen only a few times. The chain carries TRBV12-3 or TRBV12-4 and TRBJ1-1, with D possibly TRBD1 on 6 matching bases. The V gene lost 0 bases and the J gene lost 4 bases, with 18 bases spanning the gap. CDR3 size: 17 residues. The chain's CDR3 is CASSLARGVGVSTEAFF. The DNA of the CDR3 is TGTGCCAGCAGTTTAGCGAGGGGGGTTGGGGTAAGCACTGAAGCTTTCTTT.

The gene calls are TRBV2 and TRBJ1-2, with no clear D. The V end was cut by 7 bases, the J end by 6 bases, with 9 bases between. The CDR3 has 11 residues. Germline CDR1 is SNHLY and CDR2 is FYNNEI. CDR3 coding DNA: TGTGCCAGCACAATCCGCAATGGCTACACCTTC. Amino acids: CASTIRNGYTF.

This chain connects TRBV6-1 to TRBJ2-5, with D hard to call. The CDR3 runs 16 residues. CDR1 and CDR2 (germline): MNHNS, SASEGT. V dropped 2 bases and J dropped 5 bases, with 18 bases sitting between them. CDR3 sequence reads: CASSEQPWVIGETQYF. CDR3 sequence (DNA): TGTGCCAGCAGTGAACAACCCTGGGTTATCGGGGAGACCCAGTACTTC.

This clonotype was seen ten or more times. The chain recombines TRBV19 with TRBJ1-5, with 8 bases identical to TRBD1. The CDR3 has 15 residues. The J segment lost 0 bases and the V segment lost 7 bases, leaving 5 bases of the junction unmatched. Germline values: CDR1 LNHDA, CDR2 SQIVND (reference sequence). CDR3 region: CASIMTGDSNQPQHF. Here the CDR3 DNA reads TGTGCCAGTATCATGACAGGGGATAGCAATCAGCCCCAGCATTTT.

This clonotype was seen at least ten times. CDR3 nucleotide sequence: TGTGCCAGCAGCCTAGTTGGGGGTCGGTATGGCTACACCTTC. It is translated as CASSLVGGRYGYTF. This chain uses TRBV28 with TRBJ1-2, with TRBD1 as a possible D gene (5 bases). Germline V gene lookup returns CDR1 MDHEN and CDR2 SYDVKM. V gave up 6 bases and J gave up 5 bases, with 16 bases separating them. The CDR3 consists of 14 residues.

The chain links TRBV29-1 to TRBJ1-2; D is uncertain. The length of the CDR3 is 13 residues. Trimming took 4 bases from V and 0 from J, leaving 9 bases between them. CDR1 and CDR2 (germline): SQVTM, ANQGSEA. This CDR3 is CSVGSGANYGYTF. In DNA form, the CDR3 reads TGCAGCGTTGGGAGTGGAGCTAACTATGGCTACACCTTC.

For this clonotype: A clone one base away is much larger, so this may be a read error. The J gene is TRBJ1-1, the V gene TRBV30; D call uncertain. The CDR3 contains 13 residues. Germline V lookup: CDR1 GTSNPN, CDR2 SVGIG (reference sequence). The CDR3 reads CGGPNFSDTEAFF. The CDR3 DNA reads TGTGGCGGCCCGAACTTTTCGGACACTGAAGCTTTCTTT.

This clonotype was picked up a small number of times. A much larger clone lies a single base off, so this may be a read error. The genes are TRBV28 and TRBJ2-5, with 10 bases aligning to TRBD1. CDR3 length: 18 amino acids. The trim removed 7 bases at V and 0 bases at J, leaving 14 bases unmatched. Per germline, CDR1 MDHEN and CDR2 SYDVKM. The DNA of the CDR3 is TGTGCCAGCAACCCATCATTTGGGACAGGGGTGGACCAAGAGACCCAGTACTTC. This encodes CASNPSFGTGVDQETQYF.

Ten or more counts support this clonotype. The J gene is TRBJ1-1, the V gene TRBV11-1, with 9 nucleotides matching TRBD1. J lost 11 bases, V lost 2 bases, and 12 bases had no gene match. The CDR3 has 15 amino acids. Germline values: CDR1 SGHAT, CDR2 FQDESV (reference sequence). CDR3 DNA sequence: TGTGCCAGCAGCTTATCACGCGGGACAGGGTTTGAGGCTTTCTTT. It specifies CASSLSRGTGFEAFF.

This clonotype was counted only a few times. The CDR3 here is CASSPEDNPYEQYF. CDR3 DNA sequence: TGTGCCAGCTCACCCGAGGACAACCCCTACGAGCAGTACTTC. J is TRBJ2-7 and V is TRBV18; possibly TRBD1 for D (5 bases). Trimming left V 3 bases short and J 2 bases short, with 11 bases between. Germline loops: CDR1 KGHSH, CDR2 LQKENI. The CDR3 length is 14 residues.

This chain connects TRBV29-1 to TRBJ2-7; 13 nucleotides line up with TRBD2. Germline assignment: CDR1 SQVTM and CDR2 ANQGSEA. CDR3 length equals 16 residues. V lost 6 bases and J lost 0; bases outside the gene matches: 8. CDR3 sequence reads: CSVFGTSGTTSYEQYF. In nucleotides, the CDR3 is TGCAGCGTATTCGGGACTAGCGGGACTACCTCCTACGAGCAGTACTTC.

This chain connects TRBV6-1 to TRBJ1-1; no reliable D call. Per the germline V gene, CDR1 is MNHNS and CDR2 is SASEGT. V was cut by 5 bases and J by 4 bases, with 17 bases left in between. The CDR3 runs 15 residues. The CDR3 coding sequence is TGTGCCAGCAGTCCCTCCCCACCAAGTTTCACTGAAGCTTTCTTT. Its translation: CASSPSPPSFTEAFF.

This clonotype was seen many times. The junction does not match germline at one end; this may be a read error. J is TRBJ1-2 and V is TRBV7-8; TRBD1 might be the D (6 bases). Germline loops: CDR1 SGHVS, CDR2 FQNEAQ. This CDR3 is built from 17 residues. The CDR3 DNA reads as TGTGTCAGCAGCCAGAGGGACCGACAGGAAACGATTATGGGCTACACCTTC. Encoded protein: CVSSQRDRQETIMGYTF.

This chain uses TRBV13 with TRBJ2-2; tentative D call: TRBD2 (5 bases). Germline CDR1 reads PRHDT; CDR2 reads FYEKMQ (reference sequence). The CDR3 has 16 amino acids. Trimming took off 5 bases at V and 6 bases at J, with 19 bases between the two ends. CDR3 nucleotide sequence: TGTGCCAGCAGCCCCGGACTCCCCGAGGATGCCGGGGAGCTGTTTTTT. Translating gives CASSPGLPEDAGELFF.